These 6 T cell receptor beta chains were sequenced from one sample in a study of blood T cell repertoires in COVID-19. Assay: immunoSEQ multiplex PCR; the TCRdb copy retains only in-frame clones and omits some. The repertoire consists of 150,000 to 200,000 clones, with roughly 80% occurring once and the leading ten covering 17%. The sequenced sample was peripheral blood. These receptors were obtained from a man aged 55-75 years with active or convalescent COVID-19.

This clone was picked up one time. The rearrangement joins TRBV6-6 to TRBJ2-1; no clear D. Germline V gene sequence: CDR1 MNHNY, CDR2 SVGAGI (reference sequence). The germline V and J ends were trimmed by 0 bases and 9 bases, with 6 bases remaining between them. This CDR3 is 12 amino acids long. The CDR3 sequence is CASSYSLSEQFF. CDR3 bases: TGTGCCAGCAGTTACTCCTTGAGTGAGCAGTTCTTC.

The V gene is TRBV28, the J gene TRBJ1-4, with 8 bases identical to TRBD1. The CDR3 has 15 amino acids. Germline values: CDR1 MDHEN, CDR2 SYDVKM. Germline trimming cut 5 bases from V and 8 bases from J; bases unmatched to any gene: 10. The CDR3 spells CASSPHRGGGEKLFF. The CDR3 nucleotides are TGTGCCAGCAGTCCGCACAGGGGGGGCGGGGAAAAACTGTTTTTT.

The CDR3 spells CATREGKGARETQYF. CDR3 sequence (DNA): TGTGCCACCCGGGAGGGGAAGGGGGCCCGAGAGACCCAGTACTTC. The V and J genes are TRBV6-5 and TRBJ2-5; the D gene is possibly TRBD2 (8 bases). Trimming took off 10 bases at V and 4 bases at J, with 22 bases between the two ends. The CDR3 is 15 residues long. Germline loops: CDR1 MNHEY, CDR2 SVGAGI.

The table lists this clone with many counts. The chain combines TRBV2 with TRBJ2-1; 8 bases match TRBD2. There are 15 residues in the CDR3. J lost 7 bases, V lost 1 base, and 6 bases had no gene match. CDR1 is SNHLY and CDR2 is FYNNEI in the germline V gene. CDR3 amino acids: CASSEDQRESNEQFF. The CDR3 nucleotides are TGTGCCAGCAGTGAAGACCAGCGGGAGTCGAATGAGCAGTTCTTC. Supplemented by reference TRBV2 and TRBJ2-1, the full variable domain reads EPEVTQTPSHQVTQMGQEVILRCVPISNHLYFYWYRQILGQKVEFLVSFYNNEISEKSEIFDDQFSVERPDGSNFTLKIRSTKLEDSAMYFCASSEDQRESNEQFFGPGTRLTVL.

The J gene is TRBJ1-1, the V gene TRBV10-3, with 7 bases aligning to TRBD1. From germline, CDR1 is ENHRY and CDR2 SYGVKD. V dropped 7 bases and J dropped 4; count of bases not matched to a gene: 6. This CDR3 has 13 amino acids. The CDR3 loop is CAIMTGMGTEAFF. DNA for the CDR3: TGTGCCATCATGACAGGGATGGGCACTGAAGCTTTCTTT.

J is TRBJ2-1 and V is TRBV27, with a possible D match to TRBD2 (6 bases). Trimming left V 6 bases short and J 6 bases short, with 12 bases between. The CDR3 runs to 13 residues. In germline, CDR1 is MNHEY, CDR2 SMNVEV (reference sequence). CDR3 sequence: CASSGSWGNEQFF. In DNA, the CDR3 is TGTGCCAGCAGCGGGAGCTGGGGCAATGAGCAGTTCTTC.